The clone carrying this T cell receptor (beta chain) occurred many times. This entry is derived from a study of T cells in Graves' hyperthyroidism and ophthalmopathy. The CDR3 regions of TCR beta were amplified from RNA transcripts. A first-round RT-PCR of the TCR CDR3 used the HTBI primer set. Via MiXCR, TCRdb re-called the multiplex PCR reads, giving one row per CDR3 protein. This table holds around 450,000 distinct CDR3 sequences, less than 20% found once. Participants, patients aged 18 to 65, had newly diagnosed hyperthyroidism with a duration under 2 months. Uncontrolled infection, other autoimmune disease, pregnancy or lactation excluded patients. On the basis of clinical symptoms, serum thyroxine and TRAb, thyroid ultrasound and orbital computed tomography, diagnoses were made. With 2 bases removed from V and 5 bases from J, the gap between germline ends came to 10 bases. The CDR3 length is 12 residues. Germline lookup yields CDR1 GTSNPN and CDR2 SVGIG (reference sequence).

This chain uses TRBV30 with TRBJ2-7; the D gene is possibly TRBD2 (6 bases). Sequenced sample: blood. This sequence was found in a woman under 30 with Graves' hyperthyroidism. CDR3 nucleotides: TGTGCCTGGAGTTCTAGGGAGGACGAGCAGTACTTC. This codes for CAWSSREDEQYF.